These 20 T cell receptor beta chains were sequenced from one sample in a study of T cell repertoires in cytomegalovirus infection. TCRdb re-called the reads with MiXCR, one entry per CDR3 protein. Of a few hundred thousand distinct CDR3 sequences listed, 22% are singletons. Sequences were obtained from CD8+ T cells from PBMCs. The receptors derive from a human donor in good health (CMV status not recorded). Some clones in this sample may be carry-over from other donors' samples.

This clonotype was seen a few times. The CDR3 DNA follows: TGTGCCAGCAGCGACCGGACAGGGCACACTGAAGCTTTCTTT. Protein sequence: CASSDRTGHTEAFF. This chain connects TRBV11-2 to TRBJ1-1, with 8 positions matching TRBD1. This CDR3 has 14 amino acids. From germline, CDR1 is SGHAT and CDR2 FQNNGV. V gave up 5 bases and J gave up 3 bases; unmatched junction bases: 5.

V is TRBV20-1 and J is TRBJ1-1; D uncertain. The CDR3 is 12 residues long. V lost 6 bases, J lost 0 bases, and 8 bases lay in between. In germline, CDR1 is DFQATT, CDR2 SNEGSKA (reference sequence). Here the CDR3 DNA reads TGCAGTGCGGAGACGATGAACACTGAAGCTTTCTTT. It is translated as CSAETMNTEAFF.

V is TRBV7-1 and J is TRBJ1-5; tentative D call: TRBD1 (5 bases). TRBV7-1 is an ORF, with its function uncertain. Trimming took off 5 bases at V and 9 bases at J, with 11 bases between the two ends. The CDR3 has 12 amino acids. This CDR3 is CASSNQGGPQHF. The CDR3, as DNA: TGTGCCAGCAGCAACCAGGGCGGGCCCCAGCATTTT.

This clonotype has at least ten counts. The rearrangement joins TRBV23-1 to TRBJ1-3; 9 positions agree with TRBD1. TRBV23-1 is assigned to the ORF class and has an uncertain function. V shed 10 bases and J 5 bases; nucleotides not matched to a gene: 9. The CDR3 is 14 residues long. CDR3 bases: TGCGCCACCCGGGACAGGGAATTAAGAAACACCATATATTTT. Amino acids: CATRDRELRNTIYF.

This clonotype was picked up a small number of times. V is TRBV5-4 and J is TRBJ2-3; no reliable D call. The length of the CDR3 is 13 residues. CDR1 is SGHNT, CDR2 YYREEE, per germline (reference sequence). With 3 bases removed from V and 2 bases from J, the gap between germline ends came to 7 bases. CDR3 protein: CASSSSPTDTQYF. The CDR3 DNA reads TGTGCCAGCAGCTCTTCACCCACAGATACGCAGTATTTT.

This chain joins TRBV7-9 and TRBJ2-1, with 8 bases matching TRBD2. CDR1 and CDR2 from the germline V gene are SEHNR and FQNEAQ (reference sequence). V gave up 7 bases and J gave up 9 bases; unmatched junction bases: 11. The CDR3 sequence is 14 residues long. The CDR3 here is CASTGTSSSVEQFF. The CDR3 coding sequence is TGTGCCAGCACGGGGACTAGTAGTTCAGTTGAGCAGTTCTTC.

The gene calls are TRBV9 and TRBJ2-1, with TRBD2 identical over 9 bases. Losses at the gene ends were 4 bases for V and 9 bases for J; bases not matched to a gene: 8. The CDR3 consists of 14 residues. The germline V gene encodes CDR1 SGDLS and CDR2 YYNGEE. CDR3 residues: CASSFAGGPVEQFF. Written as DNA, the CDR3 is TGTGCCAGCAGCTTTGCGGGGGGGCCAGTTGAGCAGTTCTTC.

The chain carries TRBV28 and TRBJ1-2; 8 nucleotides align to TRBD1. The CDR3 is 14 residues long. The V gene's germline CDR1 is MDHEN and CDR2 SYDVKM. The trim removed 3 bases at V and 8 bases at J, leaving 8 bases unmatched. The CDR3 DNA reads as TGTGCCAGCAGTTTTTCCGGGACAGGAGAAGGCTACACCTTC. This sequence encodes CASSFSGTGEGYTF.

This chain joins TRBV7-3 and TRBJ1-1; perhaps TRBD1 as D (5 bases). Germline assignment: CDR1 SGHTA and CDR2 FQGTGA. The CDR3 is 16 amino acids. V lost 5 bases to trimming and J lost 3 bases, with 19 bases between them. CDR3 in amino acids: CASSPPGLRGDTEAFF. CDR3 nucleotides: TGTGCCAGCAGCCCACCGGGACTCAGAGGGGACACTGAAGCTTTCTTT. The full variable domain, rest sourced from reference TRBV7-3 and TRBJ1-1, is GAGVSQTPSNKVTEKGKYVELRCDPISGHTALYWYRQSLGQGPEFLIYFQGTGAADDSGLPNDRFFAVRPEGSVSTLKIQRTERGDSAVYLCASSPPGLRGDTEAFFGQGTRLTVV.

The chain links TRBV6-6 to TRBJ1-2; 9 positions match TRBD1. This CDR3 spans 16 amino acids. Germline V gene data show CDR1 as MNHNY and CDR2 as SVGAGI (reference sequence). V shed 0 bases, J shed 7 bases, and the junction held 9 bases outside the gene matches. The DNA for the CDR3 is TGTGCCAGCAGTTACTCTGGACAGGGGCCCGCGCGTGGCTACACCTTC. Residues: CASSYSGQGPARGYTF.

This clonotype was observed many times. The gene calls are TRBV6-1 and TRBJ2-7, with D possibly matching TRBD2 (6 bases). V was pared by 7 bases and J by 0 bases, with 16 bases between. Germline CDR1 and CDR2: MNHNS and SASEGT. The length of the CDR3 is 15 residues. The CDR3 DNA sequence: TGTGCCAGCATCGAACTCCCGGGACTCTCCTACGAGCAGTACTTC. As protein: CASIELPGLSYEQYF.

This clonotype has at least ten counts. The rearrangement links TRBV7-9 to TRBJ1-1; TRBD1 agrees at 9 bases. After removal of 3 bases from V and 3 bases from J, the junction contained 8 bases not matched to a gene. The length of the CDR3 is 16 residues. Germline values: CDR1 SEHNR, CDR2 FQNEAQ (reference sequence). The CDR3 loop is CASSLVPGQGYTEAFF. The CDR3 DNA reads TGTGCCAGCAGCTTGGTCCCGGGACAGGGTTACACTGAAGCTTTCTTT.

This clonotype was seen just once. This chain links TRBV11-1 with TRBJ2-1, with 7 bases matching TRBD2. The V gene's germline CDR1 is SGHAT and CDR2 FQDESV (reference sequence). The CDR3 extends over 16 amino acids. Trimming removed 2 bases from V and 7 bases from J; junction bases left unmatched: 11. The CDR3 region is CASSLLGGDVKNEQFF. The DNA of the CDR3 is TGTGCCAGCAGCTTACTGGGGGGGGACGTAAAAAATGAGCAGTTCTTC.

This clonotype was counted between two and nine times. V is TRBV4-1 and J is TRBJ2-1; D not certain. Germline-derived CDR1 and CDR2 are MGHRA and YSYEKL. This CDR3 is built from 15 residues. Trimming left V 1 base short and J 7 bases short, with 14 bases between. The CDR3 DNA follows: TGCGCCAGCAGCCAAGTTGCCTCATCCCTAAATGAGCAGTTCTTC. Its protein product is CASSQVASSLNEQFF.

This clonotype occurred many times. The chain joins TRBV7-2 to TRBJ1-6; 8 nucleotides line up with TRBD1. Germline assignment: CDR1 SGHTA and CDR2 FQGNSA. J was trimmed by 0 bases and V by 5 bases; bases with no gene match: 6. The CDR3 covers 17 residues. DNA of the CDR3: TGTGCCAGCAGCCCCGACAGGGGAAGCTCCTATAATTCACCCCTCCACTTT. Its protein is CASSPDRGSSYNSPLHF.

The chain carries TRBV28 and TRBJ1-5; weak D call: TRBD1 (6 bases). Germline assignment: CDR1 MDHEN and CDR2 SYDVKM. The CDR3 consists of 12 residues. Trimming shortened V by 8 bases and J by 6 bases, and 11 bases separated the two germline ends. CDR3 DNA sequence: TGTGCCAGCCGAAGGGGGATTCAGCCCCAGCATTTT. Its protein is CASRRGIQPQHF.

The rearrangement uses TRBV20-1 and TRBJ2-1, with 8 bases aligning to TRBD2. V was clipped by 3 bases and J by 6 bases; unmatched bases: 10. Germline V gene data show CDR1 as DFQATT and CDR2 as SNEGSKA (reference sequence). The CDR3 is 15 residues long. CDR3 protein: CSASWGGGPPNEQFF. CDR3 nucleotide sequence: TGCAGTGCTAGCTGGGGCGGGGGGCCCCCCAATGAGCAGTTCTTC.

The chain is built from TRBV20-1 and TRBJ2-3; D gene unclear. Trimming stripped 7 bases from V and 1 base from J, with 18 bases between. The length of the CDR3 is 15 residues. In germline, CDR1 is DFQATT, CDR2 SNEGSKA (reference sequence). CDR3 nucleotide sequence: TGCAGTGTTAGTGACCTATGGCATCGCACAGATACGCAGTATTTT. Translating it yields CSVSDLWHRTDTQYF.

This clonotype turned up a few times. This chain connects TRBV19 to TRBJ2-3, with D possibly matching TRBD1 (6 bases). CDR1 is LNHDA, CDR2 SQIVND, per germline (reference sequence). V gave up 3 bases and J gave up 0 bases, with 10 bases separating them. The CDR3 consists of 15 residues. The CDR3 coding sequence is TGTGCCAGTAGTATCTTAGGGGGAAGCACAGATACGCAGTATTTT. As protein: CASSILGGSTDTQYF.

V is TRBV28 and J is TRBJ1-6; D ambiguous. The ends were cut back, 10 bases at V and 7 bases at J, with 17 bases in the middle. The CDR3 runs 14 residues. The V gene's germline CDR1 is MDHEN and CDR2 SYDVKM. The CDR3 spells CATVGRAGNSPLHF. As DNA, the CDR3 is TGTGCCACCGTAGGGCGAGCGGGGAATTCACCCCTCCACTTT.